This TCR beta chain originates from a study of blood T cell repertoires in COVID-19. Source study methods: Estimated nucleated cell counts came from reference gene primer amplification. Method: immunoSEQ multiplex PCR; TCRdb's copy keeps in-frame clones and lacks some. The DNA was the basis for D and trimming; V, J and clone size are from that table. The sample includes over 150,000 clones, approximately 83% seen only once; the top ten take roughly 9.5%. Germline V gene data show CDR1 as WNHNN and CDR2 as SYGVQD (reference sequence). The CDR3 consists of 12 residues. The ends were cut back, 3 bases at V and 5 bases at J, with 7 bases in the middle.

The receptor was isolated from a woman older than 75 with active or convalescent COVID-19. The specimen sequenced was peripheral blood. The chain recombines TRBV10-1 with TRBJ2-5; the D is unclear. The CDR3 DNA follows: TGCGCCAGCAGTGACCTCGGGGAGACCCAGTACTTC. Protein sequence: CASSDLGETQYF.